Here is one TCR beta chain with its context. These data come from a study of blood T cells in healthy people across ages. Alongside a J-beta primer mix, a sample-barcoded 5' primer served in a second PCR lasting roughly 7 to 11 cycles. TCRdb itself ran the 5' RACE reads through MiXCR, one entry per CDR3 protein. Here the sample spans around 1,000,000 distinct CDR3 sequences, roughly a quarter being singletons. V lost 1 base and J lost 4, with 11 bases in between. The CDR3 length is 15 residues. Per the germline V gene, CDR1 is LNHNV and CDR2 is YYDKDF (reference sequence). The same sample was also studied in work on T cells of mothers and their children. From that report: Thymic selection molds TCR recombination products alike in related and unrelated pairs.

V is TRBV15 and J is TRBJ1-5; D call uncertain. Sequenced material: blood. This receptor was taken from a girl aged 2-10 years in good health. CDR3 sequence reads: CATSRARYKNQPQHF. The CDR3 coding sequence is TGTGCCACCAGCAGAGCTAGATACAAGAATCAGCCCCAGCATTTT.